This TCR beta chain was sequenced for a study of T cell repertoires in ileal Crohn's disease. Overall study findings and caveats: All patients with clonality above 26.8% had endoscopic recurrence.

The protocol was immunoSEQ multiplex PCR, while the TCRdb copy is restricted to in-frame clones and leaves out a portion. In the table there are approximately 5,700 clones, 85% to 90% of which are singletons. Notes on this clone: Its antigen is unidentified.

This CDR3 is 16 amino acids long. V gave up 3 bases and J gave up 1 base, with 15 bases separating them. Germline V gene data show CDR1 as KGHSH and CDR2 as LQKENI. Lamina propria lymphocytes from surgical specimens were isolated on a density gradient before sorting. The origin of this receptor is an adult with Crohn's disease. Some clones in this sample may be carry-over from other donors' samples. Sequenced material: CD4+ T cells from ileum. The V call is TRBV18, the J call TRBJ1-1, with D tentatively TRBD1 (6 bases). The CDR3 region has the DNA TGTGCCAGCTCACCCGGACGGTCACAGGGGAACACTGAAGCTTTCTTT. Translated, it gives CASSPGRSQGNTEAFF. The full variable domain, completed using reference TRBV18 and TRBJ1-1, is NAGVMQNPRHLVRRRGQEARLRCSPMKGHSHVYWYRQLPEEGLKFMVYLQKENIIDESGMPKERFSAEFPKEGPSILRIQQVVRGDSAAYFCASSPGRSQGNTEAFFGQGTRLTVV.